The 18 T cell receptor beta chains presented below share a single source sample, sequenced in a study of identical twins' blood T cells. One entry per CDR3 protein, called by TCRdb with MiXCR from the 5' RACE reads. The data hold roughly 380,000 distinct CDR3 sequences, with roughly 27% observed a single time. The sample taken for sequencing was PBMCs. The source of these receptors is a woman aged 18-55 years in good health.

A word on this clonotype: A much larger clonotype is one base distant, so this may be a read error. The chain has TRBV29-1 and TRBJ1-1; TRBD1 matches at 8 bases. Germline V CDR1 and CDR2: SQVTM, ANQGSEA. There are 14 residues in the CDR3. J gave up 6 bases and V 5 bases, and 11 bases lay outside the gene matches. The CDR3 loop reads CSVKIRGPNAEAFF. The DNA for the CDR3 is TGCAGCGTTAAAATCAGGGGGCCAAACGCTGAAGCTTTCTTT.

The CDR3 loop reads CSARLRPERNQPQHF. The CDR3 nucleotides are TGCAGTGCTAGGTTGAGGCCAGAGCGAAATCAGCCCCAGCATTTT. V gene TRBV20-1 combines with J gene TRBJ1-5; unclear D gene. The germline gives CDR1 DFQATT, CDR2 SNEGSKA (reference sequence). Trimming removed 3 bases at V and 4 bases at J, with 16 bases between. This CDR3 comprises 15 residues.

Many counts were recorded for this clonotype. V gene TRBV29-1 combines with J gene TRBJ2-3; D possibly corresponds to TRBD2 (7 bases). The V and J ends lost 4 bases and 1 base respectively, with 9 bases between them. The CDR3 consists of 13 residues. Germline V gene sequence: CDR1 SQVTM, CDR2 ANQGSEA. The CDR3 is CSVVGGGTDTQYF. CDR3 sequence (DNA): TGCAGCGTTGTAGGGGGGGGCACAGATACGCAGTATTTT.

This clonotype was picked up many times. The chain couples TRBV20-1 to TRBJ1-4; the D gene is possibly TRBD1 (5 bases). This CDR3 comprises 12 residues. The V gene lost 7 bases and the J gene lost 8 bases, with 14 bases spanning the gap. Germline lookup yields CDR1 DFQATT and CDR2 SNEGSKA (reference sequence). The CDR3 region has the DNA TGCAGTGGAGGTCCCAGGGAAGAAAAACTGTTTTTT. It codes for CSGGPREEKLFF.

The chain recombines TRBV28 with TRBJ2-2; TRBD1 aligns across 8 bases. The CDR3 sequence is 14 residues long. Germline CDR1 is MDHEN and CDR2 is SYDVKM. With 7 bases clipped from V and 4 bases from J, the junction kept 5 bases outside the gene matches. The CDR3 nucleotides read TGTGCCAGCACTTCGGGACAGGCCACCGGGGAGCTGTTTTTT. Its translation is CASTSGQATGELFF.

In its sample, this clonotype was seen a few times. The V gene is TRBV6-5, the J gene TRBJ2-3; 7 bases are a match to TRBD2. Germline trimming cut 4 bases from V and 2 bases from J; bases unmatched to any gene: 6. The CDR3 runs 15 residues. Germline lookup yields CDR1 MNHEY and CDR2 SVGAGI. The CDR3 here is CASSWGRALTDTQYF. CDR3 nucleotide sequence: TGTGCCAGCAGTTGGGGGAGGGCTCTCACAGATACGCAGTATTTT.

This clonotype occurred a few times. The chain carries TRBV27 and TRBJ1-1; 12 bases fit TRBD1. From germline, CDR1 is MNHEY and CDR2 SMNVEV (reference sequence). The CDR3 is 13 residues long. J was trimmed by 5 bases and V by 6 bases; bases with no gene match: 1. The CDR3 protein is CASRGQGATEAFF. The CDR3 nucleotides read TGTGCCAGCAGGGGACAGGGGGCGACTGAAGCTTTCTTT.

The chain joins TRBV27 to TRBJ2-2, with 8 bases fitting TRBD1. V gave up 2 bases and J gave up 8 bases; unmatched junction bases: 10. Germline values: CDR1 MNHEY, CDR2 SMNVEV (reference sequence). The CDR3 consists of 16 residues. CDR3 sequence: CASSLLTGDLSGELFF. The CDR3 bases are TGTGCCAGCAGTTTACTGACAGGGGATCTGAGTGGGGAGCTGTTTTTT.

In its sample, this clonotype was seen a few times. The rearrangement joins TRBV4-3 to TRBJ1-1, with D maybe TRBD1 (5 bases). This CDR3 spans 14 amino acids. V lost 4 bases and J lost 4, with 13 bases in between. Per the germline V gene, CDR1 is LGHNA and CDR2 is YSLEER. CDR3 sequence reads: CASSRGGRRTEAFF. The CDR3 bases are TGCGCCAGCAGCCGTGGGGGGAGACGCACTGAAGCTTTCTTT.

In this sample, this clonotype turned up many times. CDR3 residues: CASPGTNYGYTF. Written as DNA, the CDR3 is TGTGCCAGCCCTGGGACTAACTATGGCTACACCTTC. The V gene is TRBV9, the J gene TRBJ1-2; D unclear. V dropped 7 bases and J dropped 0 bases, with 7 bases sitting between them. The CDR3 sequence is 12 residues long. Germline lookup yields CDR1 SGDLS and CDR2 YYNGEE.

The rearrangement uses TRBV3-1 and TRBJ1-1; a weak D match, TRBD1 (5 bases). Trimming removed 5 bases from V and 4 bases from J, with 14 bases in between. CDR1 is LGHDT and CDR2 is YNNKEL in the germline V gene (reference sequence). This CDR3 comprises 14 residues. CDR3 coding DNA: TGTGCCAGCAGCGACCGGTTGGGGGGCACTGAAGCTTTCTTT. It specifies CASSDRLGGTEAFF.

This clonotype was counted only a few times. This chain links TRBV4-3 with TRBJ2-7, with TRBD2 matching 9 bases. The CDR3 loop spans 15 amino acids. Germline V gene data show CDR1 as LGHNA and CDR2 as YSLEER. V trimming: 6 bases; J trimming: 0 bases; junction bases outside the gene matches: 6. The DNA for the CDR3 is TGCGCCAGCAGTCAGATACTAGCGGGCTCCTACGAGCAGTACTTC. It yields the protein CASSQILAGSYEQYF.

The rearrangement links TRBV6-2 or TRBV6-3 to TRBJ1-1; D remains ambiguous. This CDR3 comprises 14 residues. The germline V gene encodes CDR1 MNHEY and CDR2 SVGEGT. The V gene lost 4 bases and the J gene lost 5 bases, with 14 bases spanning the gap. CDR3 DNA: TGTGCCAGCAGTTGGTCTACCCATGGGACTGAAGCTTTCTTT. Amino acid sequence: CASSWSTHGTEAFF.

This chain connects TRBV2 to TRBJ1-1, with a tentative D call TRBD1 (5 bases). Germline V CDR1 and CDR2: SNHLY, FYNNEI. This CDR3 comprises 13 residues. The V end lost 11 bases, the J end lost 6 bases, and 19 bases lay between the germline ends. The CDR3 spells CAWAQGKWAEAFF. CDR3 nucleotides: TGTGCCTGGGCGCAGGGAAAGTGGGCTGAAGCTTTCTTT.

This clonotype came up many times. The chain employs TRBV29-1 and TRBJ2-2; D call uncertain. There are 13 residues in the CDR3. CDR1 is SQVTM, CDR2 ANQGSEA, per germline. The V gene lost 2 bases and the J gene lost 8 bases, with 12 bases spanning the gap. The CDR3 is CSVESSYSGELFF. The CDR3 region has the DNA TGCAGCGTTGAATCCAGTTACTCTGGGGAGCTGTTTTTT.

Of note for this clonotype: This may come from a read error, since a much larger clone is one base off. CDR3 residues: CASSLGLAGAGADTRYF. CDR3 coding DNA: TGCGCCAGCAGCTTGGGTTTAGCGGGAGCGGGTGCAGATACGCGGTATTTT. The rearrangement uses TRBV5-1 and TRBJ2-3, with 9 nucleotides matching TRBD2. The CDR3 is made up of 17 amino acids. Per germline, CDR1 SGHRS and CDR2 YFSETQ.

The CDR3 bases are TGTGCCAGCAGTCCCCCGACGATCTTCACCGGGGAGCTGTTTTTT. Residues: CASSPPTIFTGELFF. The chain carries TRBV6-2 or TRBV6-3 and TRBJ2-2; D not certain. Germline assignment: CDR1 MNHEY and CDR2 SVGEGT. V was trimmed by 5 bases and J by 4 bases, leaving 14 bases between them. The CDR3 covers 15 residues.

The sample holds a few counts of this clonotype. The chain combines TRBV29-1 with TRBJ1-1; D is uncertain. The CDR3 totals 11 residues. Germline lookup yields CDR1 SQVTM and CDR2 ANQGSEA. The ends were cut back, 7 bases at V and 2 bases at J, with 8 bases in the middle. The CDR3 coding sequence is TGCAGCGGTAACAGCAACACTGAAGCTTTCTTT. Translated: CSGNSNTEAFF.